This T cell receptor beta chain originates from a study of blood T cell repertoires in COVID-19. Study-wide background: Acute and convalescent COVID-19 specimens originated in the United States, Italy and Spain. PBMCs, B-cell-depleted T cells, or T cells were the source of the cDNA or gDNA that made up the material.

Produced via immunoSEQ multiplex PCR; TCRdb's table is partial and in-frame only. The sample gives about 270,000 clones, around nine tenths of which show up once; approximately 2.4% is in the top ten. Two negative PCRs, clearance, or symptom resolution were required of recovered Cohort 3 donors. The germline V gene has CDR1 GTSNPN and CDR2 SVGIG (reference sequence). V trimming: 3 bases; J trimming: 4 bases; junction bases outside the gene matches: 5. The CDR3 contains 15 residues. The chain joins TRBV30 to TRBJ1-4; TRBD1 agrees at 10 bases. Sequencing used PBMCs or T cells enriched from blood (not recorded which). The sequence was obtained from a woman younger than 30 who had recovered from COVID-19. The CDR3 region has the DNA TGTGCCTGGAGCCTCCGGACAGGGGGTAATGAAAAACTGTTTTTT. Its translation: CAWSLRTGGNEKLFF.